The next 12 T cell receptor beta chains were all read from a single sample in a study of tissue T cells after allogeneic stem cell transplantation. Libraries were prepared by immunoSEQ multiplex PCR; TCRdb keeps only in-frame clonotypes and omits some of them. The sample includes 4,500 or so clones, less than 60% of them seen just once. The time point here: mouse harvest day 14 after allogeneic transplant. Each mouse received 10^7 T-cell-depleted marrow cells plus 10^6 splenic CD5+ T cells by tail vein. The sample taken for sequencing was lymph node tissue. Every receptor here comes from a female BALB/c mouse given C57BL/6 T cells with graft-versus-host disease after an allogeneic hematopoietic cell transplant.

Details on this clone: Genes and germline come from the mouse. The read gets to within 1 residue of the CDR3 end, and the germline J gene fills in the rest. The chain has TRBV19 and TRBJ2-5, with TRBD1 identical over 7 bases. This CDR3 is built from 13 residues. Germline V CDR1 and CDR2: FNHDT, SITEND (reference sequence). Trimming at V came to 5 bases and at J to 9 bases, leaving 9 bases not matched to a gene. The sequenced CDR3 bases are TGTGCCAGCAGGGGGACAGTCCCGGAGACCCAGTAC. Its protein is CASRGTVPETQY. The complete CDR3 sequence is CASRGTVPETQYF.

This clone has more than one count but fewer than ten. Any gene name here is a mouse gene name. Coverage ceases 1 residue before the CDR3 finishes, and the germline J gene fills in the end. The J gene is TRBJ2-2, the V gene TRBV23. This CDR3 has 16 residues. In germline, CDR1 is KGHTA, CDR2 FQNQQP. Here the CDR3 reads CSSSQSTRGGTGQLYF. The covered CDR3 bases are TGCTCCAGCAGTCAATCGACCAGGGGGGGCACCGGGCAGCTCTAC.

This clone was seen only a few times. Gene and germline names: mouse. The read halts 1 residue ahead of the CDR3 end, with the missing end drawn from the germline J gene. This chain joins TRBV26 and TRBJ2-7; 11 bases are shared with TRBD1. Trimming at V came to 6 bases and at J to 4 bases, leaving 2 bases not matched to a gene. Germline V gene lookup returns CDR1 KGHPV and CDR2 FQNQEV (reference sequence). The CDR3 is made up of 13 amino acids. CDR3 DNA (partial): TGTGCCAGCAGAGGGACAGGGGGGTATGAACAGTAC. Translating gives CASRGTGGYEQY. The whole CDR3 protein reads CASRGTGGYEQYF. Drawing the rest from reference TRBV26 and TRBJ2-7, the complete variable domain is NSKVIQTPRYLVKGQGQKAKMRCIPEKGHPVVFWYQQNKNNEFKFLINFQNQEVLQQIDMTEKRFSAECPSNSPCSLEIQSSEAGDSALYLCASRGTGGYEQYFGPGTRLTVL.

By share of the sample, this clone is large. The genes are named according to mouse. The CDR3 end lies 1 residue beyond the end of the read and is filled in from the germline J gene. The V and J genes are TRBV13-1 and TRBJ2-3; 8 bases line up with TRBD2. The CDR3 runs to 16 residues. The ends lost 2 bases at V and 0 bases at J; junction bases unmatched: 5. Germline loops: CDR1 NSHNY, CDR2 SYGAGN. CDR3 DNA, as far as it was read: TGTGCCAGCAGTGACTGGGGGGCCCTTAGTGCAGAAACGCTGTAT. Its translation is CASSDWGALSAETLY. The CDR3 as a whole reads CASSDWGALSAETLYF.

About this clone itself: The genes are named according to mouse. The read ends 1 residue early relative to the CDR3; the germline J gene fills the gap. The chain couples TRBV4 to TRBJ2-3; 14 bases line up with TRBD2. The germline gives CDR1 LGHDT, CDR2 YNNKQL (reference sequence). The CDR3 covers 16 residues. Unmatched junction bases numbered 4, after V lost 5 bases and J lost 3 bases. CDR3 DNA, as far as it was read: TGTGCCAGCAGCGACCGGGACTGGGGGGGCGCAGAAACGCTGTAT. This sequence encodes CASSDRDWGGAETLY. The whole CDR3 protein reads CASSDRDWGGAETLYF.

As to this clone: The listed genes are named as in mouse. The CDR3 region is CASRPVNTEVFF. The sequenced CDR3 bases are TGTGCCAGCAGACCAGTAAACACAGAAGTCTTC. The chain couples TRBV19 to TRBJ1-1; D is unclear. Read data end 1 residue before the CDR3 end; the end is taken from the germline J gene. V was pared by 5 bases and J by 1 base, with 6 bases between. The CDR3 is 12 residues long. The germline V gene has CDR1 FNHDT and CDR2 SITEND (reference sequence). Combining the CDR3 with reference TRBV19 and TRBJ1-1 gives the whole variable domain GGIITQTPKFLIGQEGQKLTLKCQQNFNHDTMYWYRQDSGKGLRLIYYSITENDLQKGDLSEGYDASREKKSSFSLTVTSAQKNEMAVFLCASRPVNTEVFFGKGTRLTVV.

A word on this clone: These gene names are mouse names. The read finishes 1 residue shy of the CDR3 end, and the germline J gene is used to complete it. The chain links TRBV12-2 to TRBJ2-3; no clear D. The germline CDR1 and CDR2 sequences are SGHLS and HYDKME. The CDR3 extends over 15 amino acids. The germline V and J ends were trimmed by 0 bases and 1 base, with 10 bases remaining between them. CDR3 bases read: TGTGCCAGCTCTCTCGGAGGGTCTGGTGCAGAAACGCTGTAT. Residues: CASSLGGSGAETLY. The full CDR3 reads CASSLGGSGAETLYF.

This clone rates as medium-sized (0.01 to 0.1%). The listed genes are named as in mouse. Here the CDR3 reads CASSWAGGAREQYF. The CDR3 bases that were read are TGTGCCAGCAGCTGGGCTGGGGGGGCGCGGGAACAGTAC. The rearrangement uses TRBV4 and TRBJ2-7, with TRBD2 matching 10 bases. The read halts 1 residue ahead of the CDR3 end, with the missing end drawn from the germline J gene. Germline lookup yields CDR1 LGHDT and CDR2 YNNKQL (reference sequence). The CDR3 has 14 amino acids. The J segment lost 7 bases and the V segment lost 4 bases, leaving 7 bases of the junction unmatched.

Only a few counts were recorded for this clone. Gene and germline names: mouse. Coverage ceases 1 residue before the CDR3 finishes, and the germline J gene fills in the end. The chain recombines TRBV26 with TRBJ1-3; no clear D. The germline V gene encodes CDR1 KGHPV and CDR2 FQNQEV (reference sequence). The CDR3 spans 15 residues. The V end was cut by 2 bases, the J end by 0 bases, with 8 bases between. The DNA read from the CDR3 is TGTGCCAGCAGTCTGGGCAGAAATTCTGGAAATACGCTCTAT. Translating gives CASSLGRNSGNTLY. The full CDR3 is CASSLGRNSGNTLYF.

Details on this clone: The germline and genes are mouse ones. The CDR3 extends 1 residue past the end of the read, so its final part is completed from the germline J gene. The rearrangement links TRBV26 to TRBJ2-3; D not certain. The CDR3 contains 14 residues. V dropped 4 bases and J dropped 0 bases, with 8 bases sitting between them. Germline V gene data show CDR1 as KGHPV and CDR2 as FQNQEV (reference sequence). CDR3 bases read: TGTGCCAGCAGTCCCCGGAATAGTGCAGAAACGCTGTAT. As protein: CASSPRNSAETLY. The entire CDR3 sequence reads CASSPRNSAETLYF.

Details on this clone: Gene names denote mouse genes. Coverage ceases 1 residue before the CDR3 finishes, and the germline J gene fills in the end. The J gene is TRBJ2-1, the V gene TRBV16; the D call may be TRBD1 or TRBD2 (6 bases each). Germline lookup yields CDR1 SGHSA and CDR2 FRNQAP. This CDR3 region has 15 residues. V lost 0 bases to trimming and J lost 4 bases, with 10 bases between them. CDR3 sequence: CASSLDGGAYAEQFF. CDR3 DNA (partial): TGTGCAAGCAGCTTAGATGGGGGCGCATATGCTGAGCAGTTC.

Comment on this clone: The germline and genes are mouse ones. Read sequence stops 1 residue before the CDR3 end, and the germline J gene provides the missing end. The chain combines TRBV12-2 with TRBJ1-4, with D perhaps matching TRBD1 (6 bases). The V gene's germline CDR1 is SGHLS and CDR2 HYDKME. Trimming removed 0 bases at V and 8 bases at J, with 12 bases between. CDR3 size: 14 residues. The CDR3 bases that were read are TGTGCCAGCTCTCTCGAGGGGGGGAGAGAAAGATTATTT. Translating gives CASSLEGGRERLF. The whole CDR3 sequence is CASSLEGGRERLFF.